A single sample is the source of the 12 T cell receptor beta chains below, sequenced in a study of T cell responses to AZD1222 COVID-19 vaccine. Profiled with immunoSEQ multiplex PCR; TCRdb holds only in-frame clones, not every one. The table lists 110,000 to 150,000 clones, approximately 93% of them singletons. This specimen consisted of peripheral blood, obtained on day 0 of MenACWY control vaccination. Every receptor here comes from an adult in good health.

This clone was seen only once. Other DNA sequences in the sample encode the same CDR3. The chain combines TRBV6-1 with TRBJ1-5, with a tentative D call TRBD1 (5 bases). V lost 1 base and J 4 bases, leaving 11 bases between the germline ends. This CDR3 is 15 amino acids long. Germline CDR1 and CDR2: MNHNS and SASEGT. CDR3 amino acids: CASSEGGMGNQPQHF. CDR3 coding DNA: TGTGCCAGCAGTGAAGGGGGGATGGGGAATCAGCCCCAGCATTTT.

This chain links TRBV11-2 with TRBJ2-1; 10 bases align to TRBD2. Trimming took 0 bases from V and 6 from J; bases not matched to a gene: 8. The CDR3 is made up of 17 amino acids. Germline CDR1 reads SGHAT; CDR2 reads FQNNGV. CDR3 bases: TGTGCCAGCAGCTTAGAACGGACTAGCGGAGATTTCAATGAGCAGTTCTTC. Its translation: CASSLERTSGDFNEQFF.

The rearrangement uses TRBV12-3 or TRBV12-4 and TRBJ2-5; D gene unclear. Between the trimmed V and J ends, which lost 5 bases and 4 bases, there was a span of 8 bases. This CDR3 is built from 12 residues. For the CDR3, the DNA is TGTGCCAGCAGTCAGCCCACAGAGACCCAGTACTTC. It is translated as CASSQPTETQYF.

The chain recombines TRBV6-5 with TRBJ1-5; D is undetermined. The CDR3 loop spans 14 amino acids. The germline V gene encodes CDR1 MNHEY and CDR2 SVGAGI. V lost 7 bases, J lost 0 bases, and 10 bases lay in between. In DNA form, the CDR3 reads TGTGCCAGCAAGGCAGCGTATAGCAATCAGCCCCAGCATTTT. This codes for CASKAAYSNQPQHF.

V is TRBV5-1 and J is TRBJ2-1, with 11 bases matching TRBD2. J gave up 0 bases and V 0 bases, and 2 bases lay outside the gene matches. Germline V gene data show CDR1 as SGHRS and CDR2 as YFSETQ. This CDR3 has 17 residues. CDR3 sequence reads: CASSLDLAGGSYNEQFF. The CDR3 region has the DNA TGCGCCAGCAGCTTGGATCTAGCGGGAGGCTCCTACAATGAGCAGTTCTTC.

V is TRBV7-9 and J is TRBJ2-7, with TRBD1 matching over 9 bases. Trimming cost V 3 bases and J 5 bases; bases outside gene matches: 8. This CDR3 has 15 amino acids. Germline values: CDR1 SEHNR, CDR2 FQNEAQ (reference sequence). DNA of the CDR3: TGTGCCAGCAGCTTCGGTGGGACAGGGACCCACGAGCAGTACTTC. Protein: CASSFGGTGTHEQYF.

The V call is TRBV21-1, the J call TRBJ1-5; TRBD1 is the table's D call, not checked against the DNA. TRBV21-1 is flagged as a pseudogene. This CDR3 is built from 15 residues. DNA of the CDR3: TGTGCCAGCAGCAGTTACAGGGTAAGCAATCAGCCCCAGCATTTT. It codes for CASSSYRVSNQPQHF.

The chain employs TRBV6-1 and TRBJ2-7, with 8 bases aligning to TRBD2. Germline CDR1 reads MNHNS; CDR2 reads SASEGT. Trimming at V came to 1 base and at J to 0 bases, leaving 2 bases not matched to a gene. This CDR3 is built from 15 residues. CDR3 DNA sequence: TGTGCCAGCAGTGAAGAAACTAGCGGCTCCTACGAGCAGTACTTC. The encoded protein is CASSEETSGSYEQYF.

The genes are TRBV6-1 and TRBJ1-2; TRBD1 agrees at 11 bases. The CDR3 consists of 16 residues. Germline assignment: CDR1 MNHNS and CDR2 SASEGT. The trim removed 1 base at V and 4 bases at J, leaving 5 bases unmatched. The CDR3 sequence: CASSEVPGTGGYGYTF. The CDR3, as DNA: TGTGCCAGCAGTGAAGTCCCCGGGACAGGGGGCTATGGCTACACCTTC.

The V and J genes are TRBV20-1 and TRBJ2-3; 8 bases are a match to TRBD2. The CDR3 is 14 amino acids. V trimming: 3 bases; J trimming: 0 bases; junction bases outside the gene matches: 2. CDR1 DFQATT and CDR2 SNEGSKA come from the germline V gene (reference sequence). The CDR3 nucleotides are TGCAGTGCTAGTAGCGGGACCAGCACAGATACGCAGTATTTT. Translating it yields CSASSGTSTDTQYF.

This clone appeared once. The chain carries TRBV19 and TRBJ1-5, with no clear D. Germline-derived CDR1 and CDR2 are LNHDA and SQIVND (reference sequence). V lost 4 bases to trimming and J lost 4 bases, with 11 bases between them. The CDR3 has 14 amino acids. CDR3 coding DNA: TGTGCCAGTAGTACAGGACGGACTAATCAGCCCCAGCATTTT. This encodes CASSTGRTNQPQHF.

This rearrangement joins TRBV4-2 to TRBJ1-3, with a tentative D call TRBD1 (6 bases). V was shortened by 0 bases and J by 7 bases, with 16 bases between the two germline ends. CDR1 is LGHNA, CDR2 YNFKEQ, per germline. This CDR3 is 16 amino acids long. CDR3 in amino acids: CASSQDFQGLKNTIYF. The DNA of the CDR3 is TGTGCCAGCAGCCAAGATTTTCAGGGGTTGAAGAACACCATATATTTT.